These T cell receptor beta chains were read from a single sample in a study of shared clonotypes between healthy human individuals. Method: immunoSEQ multiplex PCR; TCRdb's copy keeps in-frame clones and lacks some. The sample holds over a million clones; approximately 98% are singletons and the top ten take approximately 0.44%. Sequenced material: naive CD4+ T cells sorted from blood. The receptors come from a man between 25 and 39 years old in good health. The CDR3 runs from the conserved cysteine through the conserved F or W. The D gene is left open where the match is weak. Where a row states a size, it is once, few, many or the class of an expanded clone; other rows omit it.

J: TRBJ2-7
D: -
V: TRBV28
size: -
length: 14
CDR3: CASSSPPQAYEQYF
DNA: TGTGCCAGCAGTTCCCCCCCCCAGGCCTACGAGCAGTACTTC

J: TRBJ2-5
D: -
V: TRBV5-6
size: -
length: 13
CDR3: CASSLGPQETQYF
DNA: TGTGCCAGCAGCTTGGGCCCGCAAGAGACCCAGTACTTC

J: TRBJ2-1
D: TRBD1
V: TRBV5-1
size: -
length: 15
CDR3: CASTGQGSTYNEQFF
DNA: TGCGCCAGCACGGGACAGGGGTCGACCTACAATGAGCAGTTCTTC

J: TRBJ2-7
D: -
V: TRBV2
size: once
length: 15
CDR3: CASSDGAGISYEQYF
DNA: TGTGCCAGCAGTGATGGAGCGGGCATCTCCTACGAGCAGTACTTC

J: TRBJ2-5
D: -
V: TRBV18
size: -
length: 14
CDR3: CASSPRLVQETQYF
DNA: TGTGCCAGCTCACCACGGCTAGTTCAAGAGACCCAGTACTTC

J: TRBJ2-5
D: -
V: TRBV18
size: -
length: 18
CDR3: CASSPVVSGTFNGETQYF
DNA: TGTGCCAGCTCACCTGTGGTGTCAGGGACGTTCAACGGGGAGACCCAGTACTTC

J: TRBJ2-7
D: TRBD2
V: TRBV11-2
size: -
length: 15
CDR3: CASSLAGQSSYEQYF
DNA: TGTGCCAGCAGCCTAGCGGGCCAGAGCTCCTACGAGCAGTACTTC

J: TRBJ2-7
D: -
V: TRBV5-6
size: -
length: 16
CDR3: CASSQPGETSSYEQYF
DNA: TGTGCCAGCAGCCAGCCAGGGGAGACGTCTTCCTACGAGCAGTACTTC

J: TRBJ1-1
D: -
V: TRBV2
size: -
length: 14
CDR3: CASSERSMNTEAFF
DNA: TGTGCCAGCAGTGAAAGGAGTATGAACACTGAAGCTTTCTTT

J: TRBJ2-7
D: -
V: TRBV27
size: -
length: 13
CDR3: CASSRGRSYEQYF
DNA: TGTGCCAGCAGCCGCGGACGGTCCTACGAGCAGTACTTC

J: TRBJ2-7
D: TRBD2
V: TRBV9
size: -
length: 14
CDR3: CASSVREWTYEQYF
DNA: TGTGCCAGCAGCGTGCGGGAGTGGACCTACGAGCAGTACTTC

J: TRBJ2-7
D: TRBD2
V: TRBV10-3
size: -
length: 14
CDR3: CAISEVLAAYEQYF
DNA: TGTGCCATCAGTGAGGTTCTAGCGGCCTACGAACAGTACTTC

J: TRBJ2-1
D: -
V: TRBV18
size: -
length: 14
CDR3: CASSPPGLYNEQFF
DNA: TGTGCCAGCTCACCACCAGGGCTATACAATGAGCAGTTCTTC

J: TRBJ1-1
D: -
V: TRBV7-9
size: -
length: 14
CDR3: CASSSLTGNTEAFF
DNA: TGTGCCAGCAGCTCGTTGACAGGGAACACTGAAGCTTTCTTT

J: TRBJ2-7
D: -
V: TRBV9
size: -
length: 13
CDR3: CASSPTTAYEQYF
DNA: TGTGCCAGCAGCCCGACAACCGCCTACGAGCAGTACTTC

J: TRBJ1-1
D: -
V: TRBV11-2
size: -
length: 12
CDR3: CASSFSTVEAFF
DNA: TGTGCCAGCAGCTTTTCGACGGTCGAAGCTTTCTTT

J: TRBJ2-3
D: -
V: TRBV11-3
size: once
length: 16
CDR3: CASSLGPGPTTDTQYF
DNA: TGTGCCAGCAGCTTAGGACCGGGACCAACGACAGATACGCAGTATTTT

J: TRBJ2-2
D: -
V: TRBV18
size: -
length: 16
CDR3: CASSPSPETNTGELFF
DNA: TGTGCCAGCTCACCGAGTCCAGAGACGAACACCGGGGAGCTGTTTTTT

J: TRBJ2-7
D: -
V: TRBV27
size: -
length: 14
CDR3: CASSLLARGNEQYF
DNA: TGTGCCAGCAGTTTACTCGCGAGAGGCAACGAGCAGTACTTC

J: TRBJ2-5
D: -
V: TRBV29-1
size: -
length: 10
CDR3: CSVGTETQYF
DNA: TGCAGCGTAGGGACAGAGACCCAGTACTTC

J: TRBJ2-3
D: -
V: TRBV5-1
size: -
length: 18
CDR3: CASSGQRGHSSSTDTQYF
DNA: TGCGCCAGCAGTGGACAACGGGGGCACTCCTCTAGCACAGATACGCAGTATTTT

J: TRBJ2-2
D: TRBD2
V: TRBV5-1
size: -
length: 16
CDR3: CASSLALAGVTGELFF
DNA: TGCGCCAGCAGCTTGGCACTAGCGGGAGTGACCGGGGAGCTGTTTTTT

J: TRBJ1-2
D: -
V: TRBV2
size: -
length: 13
CDR3: CASSRQELYGYTF
DNA: TGTGCCAGCAGCCGACAGGAACTCTACGGCTACACCTTC

J: TRBJ2-7
D: -
V: TRBV18
size: -
length: 14
CDR3: CASSPLAGSYEQYF
DNA: TGTGCCAGCTCACCACTTGCAGGGTCCTACGAGCAGTACTTC

J: TRBJ1-3
D: TRBD1
V: TRBV28
size: -
length: 15
CDR3: CASSQGQGVGNTIYF
DNA: TGTGCCAGCAGTCAGGGACAGGGGGTTGGAAACACCATATATTTT

J: TRBJ2-5
D: TRBD1
V: TRBV18
size: -
length: 18
CDR3: CASSPLHGQGAAQETQYF
DNA: TGTGCCAGCTCACCTCTGCACGGACAGGGGGCGGCCCAAGAGACCCAGTACTTC

J: TRBJ2-3
D: -
V: TRBV19
size: -
length: 11
CDR3: CATLSTDTQYF
DNA: TGTGCCACCCTAAGCACAGATACGCAGTATTTT

J: TRBJ2-1
D: -
V: TRBV25-1
size: -
length: 11
CDR3: CASRRNGEQFF
DNA: TGTGCCAGCAGGAGAAATGGTGAGCAGTTCTTC

J: TRBJ2-7
D: TRBD1
V: TRBV6-1
size: -
length: 19
CDR3: CASSERVPGTDGAPYEQYF
DNA: TGTGCCAGCAGTGAAAGGGTCCCTGGGACAGACGGGGCTCCCTACGAGCAGTACTTC

J: TRBJ2-7
D: TRBD1
V: TRBV5-5
size: -
length: 13
CDR3: CASSRDRGYEQYF
DNA: TGTGCCAGCAGCCGGGACAGGGGGTACGAGCAGTACTTC

J: TRBJ2-7
D: -
V: TRBV28
size: -
length: 14
CDR3: CASSRDGKLVEQYF
DNA: TGTGCCAGCAGCAGGGACGGGAAATTAGTGGAGCAGTACTTC

J: TRBJ2-7
D: -
V: TRBV5-1
size: -
length: 14
CDR3: CASSSSSASYEQYF
DNA: TGCGCCAGCAGCTCGTCTAGCGCTTCCTACGAGCAGTACTTC

J: TRBJ2-7
D: TRBD1
V: TRBV27
size: -
length: 13
CDR3: CASSGTGLYEQYF
DNA: TGTGCCAGCAGCGGGACAGGGTTGTACGAGCAGTACTTC

J: TRBJ2-5
D: -
V: TRBV4-3
size: -
length: 15
CDR3: CASSPGGTIRQTQYF
DNA: TGCGCCAGCAGCCCCGGAGGCACCATCCGACAGACCCAGTACTTC

J: TRBJ1-4
D: -
V: TRBV5-4
size: -
length: 15
CDR3: CASTKGGGTNEKLFF
DNA: TGTGCCAGCACCAAAGGGGGGGGTACTAATGAAAAACTGTTTTTT

J: TRBJ2-5
D: -
V: TRBV28
size: -
length: 13
CDR3: CATTPGLGETQYF
DNA: TGTGCCACCACCCCGGGTCTGGGGGAGACCCAGTACTTC

J: TRBJ2-7
D: -
V: TRBV19
size: -
length: 15
CDR3: CASSPLGTPSYEQYF
DNA: TGTGCCAGTAGTCCCCTGGGGACACCCTCCTACGAGCAGTACTTC

J: TRBJ2-5
D: -
V: TRBV6-1
size: -
length: 15
CDR3: CASSEKYGAKETQYF
DNA: TGTGCCAGCAGTGAAAAATATGGGGCCAAAGAGACCCAGTACTTC

J: TRBJ2-7
D: -
V: TRBV7-9
size: -
length: 14
CDR3: CASSPDPFPSEQYF
DNA: TGTGCCAGCAGCCCCGACCCGTTCCCCTCCGAGCAGTACTTC

J: TRBJ1-4
D: -
V: TRBV19
size: -
length: 16
CDR3: CASSIVSWVAREKLFF
DNA: TGTGCCAGTAGTATCGTCAGCTGGGTCGCCCGGGAAAAACTGTTTTTT

J: TRBJ2-7
D: TRBD2
V: TRBV18
size: -
length: 16
CDR3: CASSPPTSGIWDEQYF
DNA: TGTGCCAGCTCACCACCGACTAGCGGGATCTGGGACGAGCAGTACTTC

J: TRBJ1-1
D: -
V: TRBV11-2
size: once
length: 15
CDR3: CASSFRPVLNTEAFF
DNA: TGTGCCAGCAGCTTTCGGCCCGTCCTGAACACTGAAGCTTTCTTT

J: TRBJ1-3
D: -
V: TRBV14
size: -
length: 15
CDR3: CASSQDLVLGNTIYF
DNA: TGTGCCAGCAGCCAAGATCTAGTCCTTGGAAACACCATATATTTT

J: TRBJ2-3
D: TRBD2
V: TRBV7-3
size: -
length: 15
CDR3: CASSLFAGATDTQYF
DNA: TGTGCCAGCAGCTTATTTGCGGGAGCCACAGATACGCAGTATTTT

J: TRBJ2-4
D: TRBD1
V: TRBV5-6
size: -
length: 15
CDR3: CASSRTGEAKNIQYF
DNA: TGTGCCAGCAGCCGGACAGGGGAAGCCAAAAACATTCAGTACTTC